One sample yielded the 16 T cell receptor beta chains listed below, sequenced in a study of cytomegalovirus exposure and HLA in healthy donors. The primer mix had 60 Vbeta and 13 Jbeta primers. TCRdb's table, derived via immunoSEQ multiplex PCR, lists solely in-frame clones and lacks some. The sample contains 100,000 or so clones, approximately 86% of which appear only once. Sequencing was carried out using PBMCs. All receptors come from a man aged 18 to 29 in good health and CMV-seronegative.

Points on this clone: This likely traces to a read error, being one base from a far larger clone. The V call is TRBV4-3, the J call TRBJ2-7, with 7 bases aligning to TRBD2. Trimming at V came to 3 bases and at J to 8 bases, leaving 10 bases not matched to a gene. CDR3 size: 14 residues. CDR1 LGHNA and CDR2 YSLEER come from the germline V gene. The CDR3 region has the DNA TGCGCCAGCAGCCAGGAATTCCTAGCGGCTAAGCAGTACTTC. Encoded protein: CASSQEFLAAKQYF.

The V and J genes are TRBV19 and TRBJ1-2; a possible D gene is TRBD1 (6 bases). From germline, CDR1 is LNHDA and CDR2 SQIVND (reference sequence). V was trimmed by 6 bases and J by 8 bases, leaving 13 bases between them. This CDR3 is 12 amino acids long. The CDR3 loop is CASRPGGGGYTF. DNA for the CDR3: TGTGCCAGTAGACCTGGGGGCGGCGGCTACACCTTC.

The V gene is TRBV19, the J gene TRBJ2-1, with TRBD2 identical over 11 bases. V was clipped by 5 bases and J by 5 bases; unmatched bases: 8. Germline CDR1 is LNHDA and CDR2 is SQIVND (reference sequence). This CDR3 comprises 16 residues. CDR3 DNA: TGTGCCAGTAGTGGGCGACTAGCGGGACGAAACAATGAGCAGTTCTTC. This sequence encodes CASSGRLAGRNNEQFF.

About this clone itself: Different DNA sequences within this sample yield the same CDR3. The chain combines TRBV7-9 with TRBJ2-2; 8 bases map to TRBD2. The germline CDR1 and CDR2 sequences are SEHNR and FQNEAQ (reference sequence). The V and J ends lost 3 bases and 8 bases, in that order; junction bases with no gene match: 8. The CDR3 extends over 15 amino acids. As DNA, the CDR3 is TGTGCCAGCAGCTTTGCGGGAGGACTTTATGGGGAGCTGTTTTTT. This sequence encodes CASSFAGGLYGELFF.

This clone has just one count. The V and J genes are TRBV7-6 and TRBJ2-1, with a tentative D call TRBD1 (5 bases). CDR3 length equals 14 residues. Germline values: CDR1 SGHVS, CDR2 FNYEAQ. The germline V and J ends were trimmed by 0 bases and 6 bases, with 9 bases remaining between them. The CDR3 sequence is CASSLAEQVNEQFF. CDR3 nucleotides: TGTGCCAGCAGCTTAGCAGAACAGGTCAATGAGCAGTTCTTC.

The chain uses TRBV6-5 and TRBJ2-2, with 7 nucleotides matching TRBD1. V shed 5 bases and J 5 bases; nucleotides not matched to a gene: 8. From germline, CDR1 is MNHEY and CDR2 SVGAGI. This CDR3 spans 15 amino acids. DNA for the CDR3: TGTGCCAGCAGTCTTTGGACGACAGGGACCGGGGAGCTGTTTTTT. Protein product: CASSLWTTGTGELFF.

V is TRBV25-1 and J is TRBJ1-3; D gene uncertain. Deletions cut 3 bases from V and 5 bases from J, with 11 bases between. This CDR3 is built from 14 residues. The germline CDR1 and CDR2 sequences are MGHDK and SYGVNS. The CDR3, as DNA: TGTGCCAGCAGTGATTCATCACTTCGAAACACCATATATTTT. It translates to CASSDSSLRNTIYF.

The rearrangement joins TRBV9 to TRBJ2-5; 12 nucleotides match TRBD2. The CDR3 is 16 amino acids. Germline-derived CDR1 and CDR2 are SGDLS and YYNGEE. J was trimmed by 1 base and V by 4 bases; bases with no gene match: 5. This CDR3 reads CASSSGTSGSQETQYF. Written as DNA, the CDR3 is TGTGCCAGCAGCTCCGGGACTAGCGGGTCCCAAGAGACCCAGTACTTC. Full variable domain (remainder filled in from reference TRBV9 and TRBJ2-5): DSGVTQTPKHLITATGQRVTLRCSPRSGDLSVYWYQQSLDQGLQFLIQYYNGEERAKGNILERFSAQQFPDLHSELNLSSLELGDSALYFCASSSGTSGSQETQYFGPGTRLLVL.

The chain uses TRBV23-1 and TRBJ2-7; tentatively, D is TRBD1 (6 bases). TRBV23-1 is an ORF for which the function is uncertain. The CDR3 covers 14 residues. V was trimmed by 4 bases and J by 3 bases, leaving 13 bases between them. CDR3 sequence reads: CASSLRTARYEQYF. The CDR3 DNA reads as TGCGCCAGCAGTCTCAGGACAGCCCGCTACGAGCAGTACTTC.

V is TRBV29-1 and J is TRBJ2-7, with 7 bases aligning to TRBD1. Germline values: CDR1 SQVTM, CDR2 ANQGSEA. The CDR3 is made up of 13 amino acids. The junction had 7 bases not matched to a gene; V was cut back by 3 bases and J by 5 bases. Here the CDR3 reads CSVEEQGFDEQYF. DNA of the CDR3: TGCAGCGTTGAGGAACAGGGGTTCGACGAGCAGTACTTC.

This sequence joins TRBV6-5 and TRBJ2-1; D is perhaps TRBD1 (5 bases). V lost 4 bases, J lost 12 bases, and 22 bases lay in between. The CDR3 sequence is 15 residues long. CDR1 is MNHEY and CDR2 is SVGAGI in the germline V gene. This chain's CDR3 is CASSSTALPPYGQFF. In DNA, the CDR3 is TGTGCCAGCAGTTCGACAGCTTTGCCGCCGTATGGGCAGTTCTTC.

The rearrangement uses TRBV4-1 and TRBJ2-5; TRBD1 is a possible D gene (7 bases). The closer fit of TRBJ2-7 to the DNA end suggests the J call may be wrong. From germline, CDR1 is MGHRA and CDR2 YSYEKL. The CDR3 totals 16 residues. CDR3 coding DNA: TGCGCCAGCAGCCAAGCCCCCGCAGGGGGGACCTACGAGCAGTACTTC. This sequence encodes CASSQAPAGGTYEQYF.

This clone is a singleton in its sample. This sequence joins TRBV5-1 and TRBJ2-7; possible D gene TRBD1, 5 bases. V dropped 3 bases and J dropped 5 bases, with 15 bases sitting between them. Germline CDR1 and CDR2: SGHRS and YFSETQ. The CDR3 has 14 amino acids. Written as DNA, the CDR3 is TGCGCCAGCAGCTCCCAATCCTGGGGCAACGAGCAGTACTTC. Protein sequence: CASSSQSWGNEQYF.

In its sample, this clone was seen once. The DNA of the CDR3 is TGTGCCAGCAGCTTGGACACGTATGGCTACACCTTC. Its protein product is CASSLDTYGYTF. The chain employs TRBV7-2 and TRBJ1-2, with a tentative D call TRBD1 (5 bases). Germline CDR1 and CDR2: SGHTA and FQGNSA. The CDR3 consists of 12 residues. Trimming shortened V by 3 bases and J by 5 bases, and 7 bases separated the two germline ends.

A few counts support this clone. The chain employs TRBV7-2 and TRBJ2-7; D possibly corresponds to TRBD1 (6 bases). Germline V gene lookup returns CDR1 SGHTA and CDR2 FQGNSA. This CDR3 region has 14 residues. Trimming shortened V by 3 bases and J by 5 bases, and 14 bases separated the two germline ends. CDR3: CASSFNRAVHEQYF. DNA of the CDR3: TGTGCCAGCAGCTTTAACAGGGCGGTCCACGAGCAGTACTTC.

This clone was counted a single time. The chain has TRBV27 and TRBJ2-1, with a tentative D call TRBD2 (6 bases). The V end was cut by 2 bases, the J end by 9 bases, with 14 bases between. CDR1 MNHEY and CDR2 SMNVEV come from the germline V gene (reference sequence). This CDR3 comprises 14 residues. The CDR3 DNA sequence: TGTGCCAGCAGTTTAGGAGGGAGTACAAGTGAGCAGTTCTTC. Protein: CASSLGGSTSEQFF.